Listed below are T cell receptor beta chains from one sample, sequenced in a study of T-cell memory formation after mild COVID-19. MiXCR, applied by TCRdb to the 5' RACE reads, yields one record per CDR3 protein. This table holds roughly 320,000 distinct CDR3 sequences, under 30% found once. Sample: PBMCs or a T cell subset sorted from them (not recorded which). The receptors were sampled from an adult woman who had mild COVID-19 (a few samples of this study predate the infection). Cell type and time point are not known. Each CDR3 is given with its conserved first and last residue. Fields, in order: CDR3 DNA, CDR3 protein, J gene, D gene, V gene, clone size. D genes are given only for firm matches. Clone sizes are given selectively: once, few, many, or a class where the clone is expanded.

DNA: TGCGCCAGCAGCTTTAGGACCGGGGACCGAGAGACCCAGTACTTC
CDR3: CASSFRTGDRETQYF
J: TRBJ2-5
D: .
V: TRBV4-1
size: .

DNA: TGTGCCAGCTCACCACGAACACCAGCTTCCTACGAGCAGTACTTC
CDR3: CASSPRTPASYEQYF
J: TRBJ2-7
D: .
V: TRBV18
size: few

DNA: TGTGCCAGCTCACCGGACGTCCCGGGGACTGAAGCTTTCTTT
CDR3: CASSPDVPGTEAFF
J: TRBJ1-1
D: .
V: TRBV18
size: .

DNA: TGTGCCAGCTCACATGGGACAGGGGGCGTCGACGAGCAGTACTTC
CDR3: CASSHGTGGVDEQYF
J: TRBJ2-7
D: TRBD1
V: TRBV18
size: once

DNA: TGTGCCAGCAGTTTACAAGGGTTAAGCTCCTACGAGCAGTACTTC
CDR3: CASSLQGLSSYEQYF
J: TRBJ2-7
D: .
V: TRBV28
size: many

DNA: TGTGCCATCAGAACAGGGAGCTGGGACACTGAAGCTTTCTTT
CDR3: CAIRTGSWDTEAFF
J: TRBJ1-1
D: .
V: TRBV10-3
size: .

DNA: TGTGCCAGTTCCCTCGGGGGGAAATTCTATGGCTACACCTTC
CDR3: CASSLGGKFYGYTF
J: TRBJ1-2
D: .
V: TRBV12-3/TRBV12-4
size: few

DNA: TGTGCCAGCAGCGTGGGAGATAGCAATCAGCCCCAGCATTTT
CDR3: CASSVGDSNQPQHF
J: TRBJ1-5
D: .
V: TRBV9
size: few

DNA: TGTGCCAGCAGCCCCGGCTTCCCTGAAGCTTTCTTT
CDR3: CASSPGFPEAFF
J: TRBJ1-1
D: .
V: TRBV7-9
size: few

DNA: TGTGCCAGCAGCCCATCCCCTGGGCGGCTGGGAGTCAATGAGCAGTTCTTC
CDR3: CASSPSPGRLGVNEQFF
J: TRBJ2-1
D: .
V: TRBV7-3
size: .

DNA: TGTGCCAGCAGCTCCTCCCTTGGGCACAATGAGCCGTTCTTC
CDR3: CASSSSLGHNEPFF
J: TRBJ2-1
D: .
V: TRBV7-9
size: few

DNA: TGCAGTGCTTATAGCGGGGGCAAAGATACGCAGTATTTT
CDR3: CSAYSGGKDTQYF
J: TRBJ2-3
D: TRBD2
V: TRBV20-1
size: few

DNA: TGTGCCAGCAGTTCTCGGACCGTCCTGGGCACAGATACGCAGTATTTT
CDR3: CASSSRTVLGTDTQYF
J: TRBJ2-3
D: .
V: TRBV6-6
size: .

DNA: TGTGCCAGCAGTTACTCCGGTGGGGCGAGGAGTCATCAGCCCCAGCATTTT
CDR3: CASSYSGGARSHQPQHF
J: TRBJ1-5
D: .
V: TRBV6-2/TRBV6-3
size: few

DNA: TGTGCCAGCAGTTTAGGAGACAGGGGGATTTGGCATGAGCAGTTCTTC
CDR3: CASSLGDRGIWHEQFF
J: TRBJ2-1
D: TRBD1
V: TRBV28
size: few

DNA: TGCGCCAGCAGCTTGGCCAGGACCTTGGCCGATGAGCAGTTCTTC
CDR3: CASSLARTLADEQFF
J: TRBJ2-1
D: .
V: TRBV5-1
size: few

DNA: TGCGCCAGCAGCCCTGGACAGGGGAGAAACATTCAGTACTTC
CDR3: CASSPGQGRNIQYF
J: TRBJ2-4
D: TRBD1
V: TRBV5-1
size: few

DNA: TGCAGTGCTAGAGACCGGGACCCCAGGGCATTCTTT
CDR3: CSARDRDPRAFF
J: TRBJ1-1
D: .
V: TRBV20-1
size: .

DNA: TGCAGTGCTAGCGGGGGGGATACAGATACGCAGTATTTT
CDR3: CSASGGDTDTQYF
J: TRBJ2-3
D: TRBD2
V: TRBV20-1
size: many

DNA: TGTGCCAGCAGTGGGTATAGCAATCAGCCCCAGCATTTT
CDR3: CASSGYSNQPQHF
J: TRBJ1-5
D: .
V: TRBV6-2/TRBV6-3
size: .

DNA: TGTGCCAGCAGTGATCCTACGGGGGTCTACAATGAGCAGTTCTTC
CDR3: CASSDPTGVYNEQFF
J: TRBJ2-1
D: .
V: TRBV2
size: .

DNA: TGTCCCAGCAGCTTGCTACAGGGTTTTAGGAATGAGCAGTTCTTC
CDR3: CPSSLLQGFRNEQFF
J: TRBJ2-1
D: .
V: TRBV5-5
size: .

DNA: TGTGCCACCAGCAGAAAACCTGATCAAGGATATGGCTACACCTTC
CDR3: CATSRKPDQGYGYTF
J: TRBJ1-2
D: .
V: TRBV15
size: .

DNA: TGTGCCAGCAAAGGACTAGCGAACACCGGGGAGCTGTTTTTT
CDR3: CASKGLANTGELFF
J: TRBJ2-2
D: TRBD2
V: TRBV12-3/TRBV12-4
size: .

DNA: TGTGCCAGCAGCGCCAAGACAGGATCCTACGAGCAGTACTTC
CDR3: CASSAKTGSYEQYF
J: TRBJ2-7
D: .
V: TRBV9
size: .

DNA: TGTGCCACCAGCAGAGAGAGGGACAGGGTCTACAATGAGCAGTTCTTC
CDR3: CATSRERDRVYNEQFF
J: TRBJ2-1
D: TRBD1
V: TRBV15
size: .

DNA: TGTGCCAGCAGCCCAACAGGGTTCGGCAATCAGCCCCAGCATTTT
CDR3: CASSPTGFGNQPQHF
J: TRBJ1-5
D: .
V: TRBV7-2
size: few

DNA: TGTGCCAGTAGTATAGTCCCGCACTCGGGCGTCACTGAAGCTTTCTTT
CDR3: CASSIVPHSGVTEAFF
J: TRBJ1-1
D: .
V: TRBV19
size: few

DNA: TGTGCCAGCAGTGGGGGGAACACCGGGGAGCTGTTTTTT
CDR3: CASSGGNTGELFF
J: TRBJ2-2
D: .
V: TRBV12-3/TRBV12-4
size: .

DNA: TGTGCCAGCTCACCGAGGACTAGCGGGGCGGGGGAGCAGTACTTC
CDR3: CASSPRTSGAGEQYF
J: TRBJ2-7
D: TRBD2
V: TRBV18
size: .

DNA: TGTGCCTGGAGTTTGGGTGTGGGGTATGAAGCTTTCTTT
CDR3: CAWSLGVGYEAFF
J: TRBJ1-1
D: .
V: TRBV30
size: few

DNA: TGCGCCAGCAGCCCCGGGACAAAGTGGACCGAGCAGTACTTC
CDR3: CASSPGTKWTEQYF
J: TRBJ2-7
D: .
V: TRBV5-1
size: few

DNA: TGCGCCAGCAGCGAGCGGGACGGGCCAAACTATGGCTACACCTTC
CDR3: CASSERDGPNYGYTF
J: TRBJ1-2
D: .
V: TRBV4-1
size: few

DNA: TGTGCCAGCAGTTTAGGGACAGGGGGCAGCCAGTACTTC
CDR3: CASSLGTGGSQYF
J: TRBJ2-5
D: TRBD1
V: TRBV12-3/TRBV12-4
size: .

DNA: TGTGCCAGCAGCCACCCGGGACTAGCGGTAATAAGCTCCTACAATGAGCAGTTCTTC
CDR3: CASSHPGLAVISSYNEQFF
J: TRBJ2-1
D: TRBD2
V: TRBV5-5
size: few

DNA: TGTGCCAGCAGCTTGGGCGACAGACCCTACGAGCAGTACTTC
CDR3: CASSLGDRPYEQYF
J: TRBJ2-7
D: .
V: TRBV5-5
size: few

DNA: TGCGCCAGCAGCTTCTCGGTGCAGGGATCCTACGAGCAGTACTTC
CDR3: CASSFSVQGSYEQYF
J: TRBJ2-7
D: .
V: TRBV4-1
size: .

DNA: TGTGCCAGCAGCCCAATTCAAGGCGGCCGGGGCACTGAAGCTTTCTTT
CDR3: CASSPIQGGRGTEAFF
J: TRBJ1-1
D: .
V: TRBV7-8
size: .

DNA: TGTGCCAGCAGCTTAAGCGGGACCGTAGGCTACACCTTC
CDR3: CASSLSGTVGYTF
J: TRBJ1-2
D: .
V: TRBV7-8
size: once

DNA: TGCAGCGTTGTAACAGGGTCGGGCACTGAAGCTTTCTTT
CDR3: CSVVTGSGTEAFF
J: TRBJ1-1
D: .
V: TRBV29-1
size: .

DNA: TGTGCCACCAGTGATTTCGGTGAAACTGAAGCTTTCTTT
CDR3: CATSDFGETEAFF
J: TRBJ1-1
D: .
V: TRBV24-1
size: once

DNA: TGCGCCAGCAGCTTGGACAAGGTCGGTGAAAAACTGTTTTTT
CDR3: CASSLDKVGEKLFF
J: TRBJ1-4
D: .
V: TRBV5-1
size: .

DNA: TGCGCCAGCAGCCCCCCGGCCCTCTGGGCCACTGAAGCTTTCTTT
CDR3: CASSPPALWATEAFF
J: TRBJ1-1
D: .
V: TRBV5-1
size: few

DNA: TGTGCCAGCAGCTTAACAGGGAATTCACCCCTCCACTTT
CDR3: CASSLTGNSPLHF
J: TRBJ1-6
D: .
V: TRBV7-3
size: .

DNA: TGTGCCTCTGCAGGCTCGACAGGGCGTACCGGGGGCGAGCAGTACTTC
CDR3: CASAGSTGRTGGEQYF
J: TRBJ2-7
D: .
V: TRBV28
size: many